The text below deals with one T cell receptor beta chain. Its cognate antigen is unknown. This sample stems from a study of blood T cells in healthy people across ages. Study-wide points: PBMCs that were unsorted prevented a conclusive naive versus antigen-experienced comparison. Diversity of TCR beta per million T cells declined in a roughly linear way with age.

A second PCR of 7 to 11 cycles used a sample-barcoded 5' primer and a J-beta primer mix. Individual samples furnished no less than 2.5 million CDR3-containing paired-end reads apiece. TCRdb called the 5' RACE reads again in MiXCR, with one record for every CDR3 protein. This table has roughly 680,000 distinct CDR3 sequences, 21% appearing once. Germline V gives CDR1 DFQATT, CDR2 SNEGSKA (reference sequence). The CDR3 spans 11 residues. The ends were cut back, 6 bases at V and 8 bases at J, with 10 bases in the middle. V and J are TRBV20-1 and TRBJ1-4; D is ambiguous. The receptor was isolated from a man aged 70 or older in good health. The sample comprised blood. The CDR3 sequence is CSAYGGEKLFF. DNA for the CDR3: TGCAGTGCCTACGGAGGGGAAAAACTGTTTTTT.